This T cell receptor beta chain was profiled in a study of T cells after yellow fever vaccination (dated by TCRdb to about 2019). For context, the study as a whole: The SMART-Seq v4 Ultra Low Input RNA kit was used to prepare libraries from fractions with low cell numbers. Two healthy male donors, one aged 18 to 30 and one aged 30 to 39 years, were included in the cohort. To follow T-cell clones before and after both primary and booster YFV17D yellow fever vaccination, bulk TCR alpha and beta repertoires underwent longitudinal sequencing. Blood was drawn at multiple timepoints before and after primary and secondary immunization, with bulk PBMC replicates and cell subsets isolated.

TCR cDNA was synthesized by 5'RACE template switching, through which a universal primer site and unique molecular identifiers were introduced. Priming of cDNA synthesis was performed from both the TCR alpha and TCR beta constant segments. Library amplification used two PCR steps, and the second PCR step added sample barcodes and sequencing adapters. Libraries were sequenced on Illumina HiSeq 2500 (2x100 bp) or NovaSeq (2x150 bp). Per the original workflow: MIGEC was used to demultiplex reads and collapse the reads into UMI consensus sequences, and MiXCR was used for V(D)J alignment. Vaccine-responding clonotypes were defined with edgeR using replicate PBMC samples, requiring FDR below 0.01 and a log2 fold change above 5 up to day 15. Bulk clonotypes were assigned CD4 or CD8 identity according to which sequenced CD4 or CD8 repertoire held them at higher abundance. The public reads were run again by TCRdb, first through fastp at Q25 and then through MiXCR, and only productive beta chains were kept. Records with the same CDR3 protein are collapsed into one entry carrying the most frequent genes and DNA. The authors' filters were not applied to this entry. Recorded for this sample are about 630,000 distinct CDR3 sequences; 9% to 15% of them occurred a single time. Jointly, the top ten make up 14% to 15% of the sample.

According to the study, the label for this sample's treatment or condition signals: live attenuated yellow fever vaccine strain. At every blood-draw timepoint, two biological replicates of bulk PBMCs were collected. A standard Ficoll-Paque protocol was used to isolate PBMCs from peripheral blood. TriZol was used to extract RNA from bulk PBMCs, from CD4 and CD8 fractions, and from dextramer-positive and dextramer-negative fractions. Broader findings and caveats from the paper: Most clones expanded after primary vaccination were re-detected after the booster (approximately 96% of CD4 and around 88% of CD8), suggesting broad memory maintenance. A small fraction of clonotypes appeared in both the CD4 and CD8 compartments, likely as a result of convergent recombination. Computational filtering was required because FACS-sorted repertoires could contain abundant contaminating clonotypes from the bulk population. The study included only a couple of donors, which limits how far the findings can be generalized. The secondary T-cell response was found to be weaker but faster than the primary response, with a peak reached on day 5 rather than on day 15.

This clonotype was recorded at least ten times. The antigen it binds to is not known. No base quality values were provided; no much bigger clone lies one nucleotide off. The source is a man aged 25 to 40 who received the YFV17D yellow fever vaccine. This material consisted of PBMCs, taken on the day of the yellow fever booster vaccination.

The base sequence is TGCAGTGGGGTCAGCGGGAGGTCCGAGCAGTACTTC. This yields the protein CSGVSGRSEQYF. In this chain, TRBV20-1 is recombined with TRBJ2-7, with 9 central nucleotides matching TRBD2. Including the terminal cysteine and phenylalanine, the CDR3 comprises 12 residues. Of the read, only the CDR3 DNA is kept; its 36 bases are in frame from base 1. CDR1 is given as DFQATT and CDR2 as SNEGSKA, both from the germline V gene (reference sequence). At the junction V is shortened by 7 bases and J by 6 bases; bases outside the gene matches: 7.